Sequencing of this T cell receptor (beta chain) was carried out in a study of blood T cell repertoires in COVID-19. Study summary: Some COVID-19 samples were acute and others convalescent; all came from the United States, Italy and Spain. From T cells, B-cell-depleted T cells, or PBMCs came the material, which was cDNA or gDNA.

The germline CDR1 and CDR2 sequences are SGHRS and YFSETQ. This CDR3 spans 16 amino acids. Unmatched junction bases numbered 4, after V lost 1 base and J lost 3 bases. Source study methods: It was from reference gene primer amplification that nucleated cell counts were estimated. Libraries were prepared by immunoSEQ multiplex PCR; TCRdb keeps only in-frame clonotypes and omits some of them. V, J and clone size are those of that table, while D and trimming were read from the DNA. This table has 200,000 to 300,000 clones, about 87% appearing once. The sequenced material came from peripheral blood. This TCR was sampled from a woman aged 35 to 49 with acute or convalescent COVID-19. The chain uses TRBV5-1 and TRBJ2-1; 10 bases match TRBD1. The CDR3 nucleotides read TGCGCCAGCAGCTTGCTTGGGGACAGGGGCTACAATGAGCAGTTCTTC. Protein sequence: CASSLLGDRGYNEQFF.